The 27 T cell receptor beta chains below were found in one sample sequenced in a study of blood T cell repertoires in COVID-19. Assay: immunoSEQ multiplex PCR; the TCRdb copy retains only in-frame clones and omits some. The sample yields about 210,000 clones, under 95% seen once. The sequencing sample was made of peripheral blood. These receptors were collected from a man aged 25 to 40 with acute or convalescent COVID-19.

The CDR3 protein is CASTPLGGAGLNEQFF. The CDR3 DNA sequence: TGTGCCAGCACTCCACTCGGGGGGGCAGGGCTCAATGAGCAGTTCTTC. J is TRBJ2-1 and V is TRBV5-6; TRBD2 matches 8 bases. Germline V CDR1 and CDR2: SGHDT, YYEEEE. V lost 6 bases and J lost 6; bases outside the gene matches: 14. This CDR3 contains 16 residues.

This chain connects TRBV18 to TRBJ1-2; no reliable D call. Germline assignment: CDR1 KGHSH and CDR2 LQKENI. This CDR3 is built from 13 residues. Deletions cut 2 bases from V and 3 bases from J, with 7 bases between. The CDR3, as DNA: TGTGCCAGCTCACCAGAAACAGACTATGGCTACACCTTC. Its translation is CASSPETDYGYTF. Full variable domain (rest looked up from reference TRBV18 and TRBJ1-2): NAGVMQNPRHLVRRRGQEARLRCSPMKGHSHVYWYRQLPEEGLKFMVYLQKENIIDESGMPKERFSAEFPKEGPSILRIQQVVRGDSAAYFCASSPETDYGYTFGSGTRLTVV.

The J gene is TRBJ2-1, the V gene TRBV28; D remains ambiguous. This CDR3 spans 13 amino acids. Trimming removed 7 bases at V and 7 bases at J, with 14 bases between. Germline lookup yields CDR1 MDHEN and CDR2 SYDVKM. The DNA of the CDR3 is TGTGCCAGCACCTCCCACTACAAGAATGAGCAGTTCTTC. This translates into CASTSHYKNEQFF.

Here the CDR3 reads CASSQRTQGADGNTIYF. The CDR3 nucleotides read TGCGCCAGCAGCCAGCGGACACAGGGGGCTGATGGAAACACCATATATTTT. The V and J genes are TRBV4-1 and TRBJ1-3; 9 bases map to TRBD1. Trimming took 3 bases from V and 3 from J; bases not matched to a gene: 9. The CDR3 runs 17 residues. The V gene's germline CDR1 is MGHRA and CDR2 YSYEKL.

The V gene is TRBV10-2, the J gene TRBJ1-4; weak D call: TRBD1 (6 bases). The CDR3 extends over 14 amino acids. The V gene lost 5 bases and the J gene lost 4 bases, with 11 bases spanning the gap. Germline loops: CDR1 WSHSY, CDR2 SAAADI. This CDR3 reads CASSKTGLNEKLFF. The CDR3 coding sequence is TGCGCCAGCAGTAAAACAGGGCTTAATGAAAAACTGTTTTTT.

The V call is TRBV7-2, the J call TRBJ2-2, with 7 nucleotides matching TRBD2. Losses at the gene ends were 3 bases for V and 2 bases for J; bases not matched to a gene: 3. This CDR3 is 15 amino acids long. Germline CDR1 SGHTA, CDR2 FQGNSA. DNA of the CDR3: TGTGCCAGCAGCTTTCGACTAGCTAACACCGGGGAGCTGTTTTTT. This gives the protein CASSFRLANTGELFF.

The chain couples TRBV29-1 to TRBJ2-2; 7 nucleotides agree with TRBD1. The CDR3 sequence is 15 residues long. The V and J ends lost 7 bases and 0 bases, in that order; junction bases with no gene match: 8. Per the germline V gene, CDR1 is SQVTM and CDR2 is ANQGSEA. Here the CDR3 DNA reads TGCAGCGCCCGAACCGGGACAGCGAACACCGGGGAGCTGTTTTTT. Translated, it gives CSARTGTANTGELFF.

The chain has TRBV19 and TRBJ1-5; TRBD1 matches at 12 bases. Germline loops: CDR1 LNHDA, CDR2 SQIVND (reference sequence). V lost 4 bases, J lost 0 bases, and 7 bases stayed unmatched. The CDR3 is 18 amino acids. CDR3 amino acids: CASSSGDRGLSSNQPQHF. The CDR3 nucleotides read TGTGCCAGTAGTAGCGGGGACAGGGGGCTTAGTAGCAATCAGCCCCAGCATTTT.

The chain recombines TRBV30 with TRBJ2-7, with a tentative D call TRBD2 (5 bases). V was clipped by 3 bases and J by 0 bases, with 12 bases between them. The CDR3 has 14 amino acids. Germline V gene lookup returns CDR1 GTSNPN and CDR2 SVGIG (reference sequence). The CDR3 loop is CAWRDSLVSYEQYF. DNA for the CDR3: TGTGCCTGGAGGGACTCTCTGGTCTCCTACGAGCAGTACTTC. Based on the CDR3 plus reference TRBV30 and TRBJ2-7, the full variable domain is SQTIHQWPATLVQPVGSPLSLECTVEGTSNPNLYWYRQAAGRGLQLLFYSVGIGQISSEVPQNLSASRPQDRQFILSSKKLLLSDSGFYLCAWRDSLVSYEQYFGPGTRLTVT.

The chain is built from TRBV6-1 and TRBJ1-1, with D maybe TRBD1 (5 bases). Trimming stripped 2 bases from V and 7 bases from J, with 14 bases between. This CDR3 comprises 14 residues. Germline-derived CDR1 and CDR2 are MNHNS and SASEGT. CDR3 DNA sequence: TGTGCCAGCAGTGAATCTGTGGGGCGGGATGAAGCTTTCTTT. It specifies CASSESVGRDEAFF.

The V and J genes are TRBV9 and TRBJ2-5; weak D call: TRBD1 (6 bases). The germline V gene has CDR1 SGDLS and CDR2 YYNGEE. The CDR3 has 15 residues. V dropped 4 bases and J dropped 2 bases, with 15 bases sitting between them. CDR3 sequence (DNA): TGTGCCAGCAGCCCGAACGACAGGACTCAAGAGACCCAGTACTTC. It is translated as CASSPNDRTQETQYF.

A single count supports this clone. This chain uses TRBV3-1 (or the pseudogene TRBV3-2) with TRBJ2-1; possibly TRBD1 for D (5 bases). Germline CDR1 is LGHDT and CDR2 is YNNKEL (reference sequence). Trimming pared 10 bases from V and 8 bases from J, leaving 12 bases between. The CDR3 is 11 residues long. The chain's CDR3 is CATRTSDEQFF. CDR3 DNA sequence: TGTGCCACCAGGACATCGGATGAGCAGTTCTTC.

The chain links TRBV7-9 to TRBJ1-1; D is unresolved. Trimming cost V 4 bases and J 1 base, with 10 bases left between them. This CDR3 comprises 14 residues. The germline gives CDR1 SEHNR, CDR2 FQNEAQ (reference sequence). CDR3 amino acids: CASSYSRGNTEAFF. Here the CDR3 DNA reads TGTGCCAGCAGCTACTCACGGGGGAACACTGAAGCTTTCTTT.

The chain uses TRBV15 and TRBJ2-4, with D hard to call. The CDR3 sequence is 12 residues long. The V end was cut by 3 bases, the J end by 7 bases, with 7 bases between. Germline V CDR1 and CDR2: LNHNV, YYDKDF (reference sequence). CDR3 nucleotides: TGTGCCACCAGCAGGACAACCAACATTCAGTACTTC. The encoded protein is CATSRTTNIQYF.

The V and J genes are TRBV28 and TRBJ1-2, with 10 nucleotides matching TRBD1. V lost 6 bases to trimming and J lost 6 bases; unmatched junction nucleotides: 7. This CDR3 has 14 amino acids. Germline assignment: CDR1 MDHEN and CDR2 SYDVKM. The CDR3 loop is CASRLGQGIDGYTF. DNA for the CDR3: TGTGCCAGCAGGTTGGGACAGGGGATCGATGGCTACACCTTC.

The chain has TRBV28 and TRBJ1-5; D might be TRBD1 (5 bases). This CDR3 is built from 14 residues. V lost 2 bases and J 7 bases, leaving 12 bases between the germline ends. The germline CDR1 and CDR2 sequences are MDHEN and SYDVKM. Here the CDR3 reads CASSLVQGGQPQHF. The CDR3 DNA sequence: TGTGCCAGCAGTTTAGTCCAGGGCGGCCAGCCCCAGCATTTT.

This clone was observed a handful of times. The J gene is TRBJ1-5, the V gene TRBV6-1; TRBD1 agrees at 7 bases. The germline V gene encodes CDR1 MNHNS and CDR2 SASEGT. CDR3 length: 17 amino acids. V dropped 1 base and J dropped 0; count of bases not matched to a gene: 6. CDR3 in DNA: TGTGCCAGCAGTGAAGATCATAGGGGGCATAGCAATCAGCCCCAGCATTTT. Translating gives CASSEDHRGHSNQPQHF.

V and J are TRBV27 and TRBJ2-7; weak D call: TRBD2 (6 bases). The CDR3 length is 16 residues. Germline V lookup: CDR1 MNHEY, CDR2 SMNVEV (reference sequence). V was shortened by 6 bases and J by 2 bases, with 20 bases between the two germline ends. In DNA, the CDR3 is TGTGCCAGCAGACTCACTTGGGGAGGTGGCCCCTACGAGCAGTACTTC. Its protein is CASRLTWGGGPYEQYF.

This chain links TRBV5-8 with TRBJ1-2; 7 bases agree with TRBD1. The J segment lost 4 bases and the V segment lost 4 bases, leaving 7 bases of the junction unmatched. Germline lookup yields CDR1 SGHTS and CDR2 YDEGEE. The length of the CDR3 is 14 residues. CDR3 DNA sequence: TGTGCCAGCAGCCGTGGACAGGCTGGCTATGGCTACACCTTC. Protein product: CASSRGQAGYGYTF. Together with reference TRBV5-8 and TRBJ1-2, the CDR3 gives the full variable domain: EAGVTQSPTHLIKTRGQQATLRCSPISGHTSVYWYQQALGLGLQFLLWYDEGEERNRGNFPPRFSGRQFPNYSSELNVNALELEDSALYLCASSRGQAGYGYTFGSGTRLTVV.

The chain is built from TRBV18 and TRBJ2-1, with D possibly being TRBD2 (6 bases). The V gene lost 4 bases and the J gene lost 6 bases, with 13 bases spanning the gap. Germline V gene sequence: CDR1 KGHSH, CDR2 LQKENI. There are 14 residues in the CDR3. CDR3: CASSLTGVVNEQFF. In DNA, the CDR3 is TGTGCCAGCTCACTCACGGGGGTAGTCAATGAGCAGTTCTTC. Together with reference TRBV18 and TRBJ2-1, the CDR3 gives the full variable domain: NAGVMQNPRHLVRRRGQEARLRCSPMKGHSHVYWYRQLPEEGLKFMVYLQKENIIDESGMPKERFSAEFPKEGPSILRIQQVVRGDSAAYFCASSLTGVVNEQFFGPGTRLTVL.

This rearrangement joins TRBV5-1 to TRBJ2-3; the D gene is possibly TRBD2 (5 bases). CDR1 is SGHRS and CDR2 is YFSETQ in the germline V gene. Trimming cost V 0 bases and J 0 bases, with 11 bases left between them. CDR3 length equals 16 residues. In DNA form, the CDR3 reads TGCGCCAGCAGCTTGGTAGCGTCTTCGAGCACAGATACGCAGTATTTT. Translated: CASSLVASSSTDTQYF.

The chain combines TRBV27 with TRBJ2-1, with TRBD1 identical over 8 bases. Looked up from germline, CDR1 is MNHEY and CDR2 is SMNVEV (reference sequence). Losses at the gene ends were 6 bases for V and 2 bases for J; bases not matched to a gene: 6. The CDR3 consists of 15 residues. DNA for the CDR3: TGTGCCAGCAGAAACCGGGACAGGCCCTACAATGAGCAGTTCTTC. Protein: CASRNRDRPYNEQFF.

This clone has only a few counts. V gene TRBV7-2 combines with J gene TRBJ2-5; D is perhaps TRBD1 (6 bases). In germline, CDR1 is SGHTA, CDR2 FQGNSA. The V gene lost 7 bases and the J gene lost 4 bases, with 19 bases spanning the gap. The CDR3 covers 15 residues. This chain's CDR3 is CASKTSYRVRETQYF. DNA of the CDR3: TGTGCCAGCAAAACCTCATACAGGGTGCGAGAGACCCAGTACTTC.

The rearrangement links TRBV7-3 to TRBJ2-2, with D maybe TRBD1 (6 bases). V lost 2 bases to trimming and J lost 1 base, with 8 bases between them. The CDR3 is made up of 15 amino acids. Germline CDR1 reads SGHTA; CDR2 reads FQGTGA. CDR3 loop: CASSLYRENTGELFF. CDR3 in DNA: TGTGCCAGCAGCTTATACAGGGAGAACACCGGGGAGCTGTTTTTT. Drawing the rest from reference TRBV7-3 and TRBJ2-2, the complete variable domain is GAGVSQTPSNKVTEKGKYVELRCDPISGHTALYWYRQSLGQGPEFLIYFQGTGAADDSGLPNDRFFAVRPEGSVSTLKIQRTERGDSAVYLCASSLYRENTGELFFGEGSRLTVL.

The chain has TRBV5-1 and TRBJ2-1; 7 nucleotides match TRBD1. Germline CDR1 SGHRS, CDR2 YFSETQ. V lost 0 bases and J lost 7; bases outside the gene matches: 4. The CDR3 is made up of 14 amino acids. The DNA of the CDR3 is TGCGCCAGCAGCTTGGCGACAGGGAAGAATGAGCAGTTCTTC. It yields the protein CASSLATGKNEQFF.

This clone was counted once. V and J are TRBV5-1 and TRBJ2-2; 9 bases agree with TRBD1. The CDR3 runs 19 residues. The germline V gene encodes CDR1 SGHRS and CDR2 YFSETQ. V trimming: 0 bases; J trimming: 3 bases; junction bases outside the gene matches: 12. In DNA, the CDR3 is TGCGCCAGCAGCTTGGGATCCCTTGGGTGGACAGGGGACACCGGGGAGCTGTTTTTT. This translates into CASSLGSLGWTGDTGELFF.

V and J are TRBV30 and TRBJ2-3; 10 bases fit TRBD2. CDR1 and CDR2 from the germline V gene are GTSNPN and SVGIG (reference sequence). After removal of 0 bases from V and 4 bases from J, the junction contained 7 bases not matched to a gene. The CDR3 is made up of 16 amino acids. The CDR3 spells CAWSVGSSGSADTQYF. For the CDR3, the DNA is TGTGCCTGGAGTGTAGGGTCTAGCGGGAGTGCAGATACGCAGTATTTT.